A selection of T cell receptor beta chains follows, all from one sample in a study of blood T cell repertoires in COVID-19. Only in-frame clones appear in the TCRdb table, and some are missing; sequencing was by immunoSEQ multiplex PCR. The sample yields about 140,000 clones, around 81% seen once. The sequenced material came from peripheral blood. Every receptor here comes from a human donor in a cohort sampled during active COVID-19. CDR3s include the opening cysteine and the closing phenylalanine or tryptophan. Each record gives: V gene, clone size, J gene, D gene, CDR3 protein, CDR3 DNA. D genes are given only for firm matches. Expanded clones get a size class; other rows say once, few or many, or leave the size out.

TRBV19	-	TRBJ2-1	TRBD1	CASRGPTGAEDEQFF	TGTGCCAGTAGGGGGCCGACAGGGGCTGAAGATGAGCAGTTCTTC
TRBV7-3	-	TRBJ2-1	TRBD2	CASSYLAGEQFF	TGTGCCAGCAGCTATTTAGCGGGCGAGCAGTTCTTC
TRBV12-3/TRBV12-4	-	TRBJ1-1	-	CASSPRSEAFF	TGTGCCAGCAGTCCGAGAAGTGAAGCTTTCTTT
TRBV9	-	TRBJ2-1	TRBD1	CASSVASGQGFNEQFF	TGTGCCAGCAGCGTAGCTTCAGGACAGGGGTTCAATGAGCAGTTCTTC
TRBV7-8	-	TRBJ2-1	TRBD2	CASSLPGLVSEQFF	TGTGCCAGCAGCTTGCCGGGACTAGTTAGTGAGCAGTTCTTC
TRBV29-1	-	TRBJ2-7	TRBD1	CSVRDRGIYEQYF	TGCAGCGTCCGGGACAGGGGGATCTACGAGCAGTACTTC
TRBV7-2	-	TRBJ1-2	TRBD1	CASSLGSGTGSYGYTF	TGTGCCAGCAGCTTAGGGTCCGGGACAGGGAGTTATGGCTACACCTTC
TRBV5-1	few	TRBJ2-7	TRBD2	CASSLGRWTSGSSSYEQYF	TGCGCCAGCAGCTTGGGGCGGTGGACTAGCGGGAGCTCCTCCTACGAGCAGTACTTC
TRBV24-1	-	TRBJ2-3	TRBD1	CATSDVGQGDTQYF	TGTGCCACCAGTGACGTCGGACAGGGAGATACGCAGTATTTT
TRBV18	-	TRBJ2-7	TRBD2	CASSPRGGSNYEQYF	TGTGCCAGCTCACCCCGGGGAGGGAGCAACTACGAGCAGTACTTC
TRBV28	-	TRBJ2-2	TRBD1	CASSSQPDRGLRGGELFF	TGTGCCAGCAGTTCACAGCCGGACAGGGGCCTCCGGGGCGGGGAGCTGTTTTTT
TRBV29-1	-	TRBJ1-2	TRBD1	CSVAGTGVDGYTF	TGCAGCGTTGCCGGGACAGGGGTTGATGGCTACACCTTC
TRBV2	-	TRBJ2-7	-	CASSARVGEQYF	TGTGCCAGCAGTGCCAGGGTGGGCGAGCAGTACTTC
TRBV7-7	-	TRBJ2-1	-	CASSTGTYNEQFF	TGTGCTAGCAGTACCGGGACTTACAATGAGCAGTTCTTC
TRBV7-9	-	TRBJ2-2	TRBD2	CASTPAGGSGTGELFF	TGTGCCAGCACCCCCGCGGGCGGGAGTGGGACCGGGGAGCTGTTTTTT
TRBV15	-	TRBJ2-7	-	CATSRGVGGSYEQYF	TGTGCCACCAGCAGAGGAGTGGGGGGCTCCTACGAGCAGTACTTC
TRBV19	-	TRBJ2-5	-	CATKASTETQYF	TGTGCCACCAAAGCATCCACCGAGACCCAGTACTTC
TRBV3-1/TRBV3-2	-	TRBJ2-5	TRBD2	CASSLLPSGPGTSGKKETQYF	TGTGCCAGCAGCCTCTTACCTTCCGGACCCGGGACTAGCGGGAAAAAGGAGACCCAGTACTTC
TRBV15	-	TRBJ2-3	TRBD2	CATSSGLAGGGDTQYF	TGTGCCACCAGCAGTGGCCTAGCGGGAGGCGGAGATACGCAGTATTTT
TRBV11-2	-	TRBJ1-4	TRBD1	CASSLDRGTELFF	TGTGCCAGCAGTCTAGACCGTGGGACAGAACTGTTTTTT
TRBV7-2	-	TRBJ2-7	TRBD2	CASSFTSGGYYEQYF	TGTGCCAGCAGCTTTACTAGCGGGGGGTATTACGAGCAGTACTTC
TRBV6-1	-	TRBJ1-3	TRBD1	CASSEGGQGAGNTIYF	TGTGCCAGCAGTGAAGGAGGACAGGGGGCTGGAAACACCATATATTTT
TRBV5-1	-	TRBJ2-7	TRBD2	CASKLLAGVGEQYF	TGCGCCAGCAAACTACTAGCGGGAGTGGGGGAGCAGTACTTC
TRBV11-1	-	TRBJ2-1	TRBD1	CASSWDSPQFF	TGTGCCAGCAGCTGGGACAGTCCGCAGTTCTTC
TRBV6-5	-	TRBJ2-3	-	CASLDILTDTQYF	TGTGCCAGCCTGGACATCCTCACAGATACGCAGTATTTT
TRBV7-2	-	TRBJ2-5	TRBD1	CASSLVGQGETQYF	TGTGCCAGCAGCTTAGTCGGACAGGGTGAGACCCAGTACTTC
TRBV28	-	TRBJ2-7	TRBD2	CASRIAGGRGEQYF	TGTGCCAGCAGGATAGCGGGAGGGCGGGGGGAGCAGTACTTC
TRBV2	-	TRBJ2-7	-	CASSETGAIYEQYF	TGTGCCAGCAGTGAAACGGGAGCTATCTACGAGCAGTACTTC
TRBV7-2	-	TRBJ2-3	TRBD2	CASSFSGGSSTDTQYF	TGTGCCAGCAGCTTTAGCGGGGGGTCTAGCACAGATACGCAGTATTTT
TRBV10-3	-	TRBJ1-1	-	CAISEGQVDTEAFF	TGTGCCATCAGTGAGGGACAAGTGGACACTGAAGCTTTCTTT
TRBV7-2	-	TRBJ2-1	-	CASTVRDEQFF	TGTGCCAGCACTGTCCGGGATGAGCAGTTCTTC
TRBV19	-	TRBJ2-3	-	CASRGGIKDTQYF	TGTGCCAGTAGAGGCGGGATCAAAGATACGCAGTATTTT
TRBV11-3	once	TRBJ1-1	-	CASSLEAGTEAFF	TGTGCCAGCAGCTTAGAAGCGGGCACTGAAGCTTTCTTT
TRBV28	-	TRBJ2-1	TRBD2	CASSYTSLAGGTYNEQFF	TGTGCCAGCAGTTATACATCACTAGCGGGAGGGACTTACAATGAGCAGTTCTTC
TRBV28	-	TRBJ1-2	TRBD1	CASSRQGLSYGYTF	TGTGCCAGCAGCCGACAGGGGTTATCCTATGGCTACACCTTC
TRBV6-5	-	TRBJ2-7	-	CASSTPSGTSYEQYF	TGTGCCAGCAGTACCCCCTCTGGCACCTCCTACGAGCAGTACTTC
TRBV5-4	-	TRBJ2-2	-	CASSFITNTGELFF	TGTGCCAGCAGCTTTATAACGAACACCGGGGAGCTGTTTTTT
TRBV28	-	TRBJ2-5	TRBD1	CASRTGVKETQYF	TGTGCCAGCAGGACAGGGGTTAAAGAGACCCAGTACTTC
TRBV9	once	TRBJ2-3	TRBD2	CASSSRLAGQSTDTQYF	TGTGCCAGCAGCTCTAGACTAGCGGGCCAGAGCACAGATACGCAGTATTTT
TRBV19	-	TRBJ2-7	-	CASSVTVTLLYEQYF	TGTGCCAGTAGTGTGACAGTGACACTCCTATACGAGCAGTACTTC
TRBV7-6	-	TRBJ2-1	-	CASSPYNEQFF	TGTGCCAGCAGCCCGTACAATGAGCAGTTCTTC
TRBV6-2/TRBV6-3	few	TRBJ2-3	TRBD2	CASSPGLAGEIDTQYF	TGTGCCAGCAGTCCGGGACTAGCGGGAGAGATAGATACGCAGTATTTT
TRBV9	-	TRBJ2-1	TRBD2	CASSLGLAGDEQFF	TGTGCCAGCAGCCTAGGACTAGCTGGCGATGAGCAGTTCTTC
TRBV30	-	TRBJ1-4	-	CAWGGQYHNEKLFF	TGTGCCTGGGGCGGACAGTACCATAATGAAAAACTGTTTTTT
TRBV28	few	TRBJ2-7	TRBD1	CASSPTGAHEQYF	TGTGCCAGCAGCCCAACAGGGGCCCACGAGCAGTACTTC
TRBV7-2	-	TRBJ2-2	TRBD2	CASSLGAGGTSEGGGELFF	TGTGCCAGCAGCTTAGGGGCCGGCGGGACTAGCGAGGGTGGCGGGGAGCTGTTTTTT
TRBV2	few	TRBJ1-1	-	CASSVAYMNTEAFF	TGTGCCAGCAGTGTTGCTTACATGAACACTGAAGCTTTCTTT
TRBV28	-	TRBJ1-3	-	CASSLAQGIDTIYF	TGTGCCAGCAGTTTGGCACAGGGCATCGACACCATATATTTT
TRBV23-1	-	TRBJ2-1	TRBD2	CASSQSTGPQRASGRAGEQFF	TGCGCCAGCAGTCAATCTACCGGGCCCCAGAGGGCTAGCGGGAGGGCCGGAGAGCAGTTCTTC
TRBV25-1	few	TRBJ2-5	-	CASRGVSETQYF	TGTGCCAGCAGAGGGGTATCGGAGACCCAGTACTTC
TRBV28	-	TRBJ1-1	-	CASSLVNIVMNTEAFF	TGTGCCAGCAGTTTAGTGAATATAGTCATGAACACTGAAGCTTTCTTT
TRBV15	-	TRBJ1-4	-	CATGPNLAATNEKLFF	TGTGCCACCGGCCCCAACTTAGCAGCAACTAATGAAAAACTGTTTTTT
TRBV4-1	-	TRBJ2-5	TRBD2	CASSSSGVATQYF	TGCGCCAGCAGCTCTAGCGGCGTGGCGACCCAGTACTTC
TRBV5-4	once	TRBJ2-2	-	CASSGDIDTGELFF	TGTGCCAGCAGCGGGGACATAGACACCGGGGAGCTGTTTTTT
TRBV6-5	-	TRBJ2-4	-	CASWRDFGAKNIQYF	TGTGCCAGCTGGCGGGATTTCGGAGCCAAAAACATTCAGTACTTC